Listed below are T cell receptor beta chains from one sample, sequenced in a study of blood T cells in healthy people across ages. TCRdb processed the 5' RACE reads anew with MiXCR; each CDR3 protein has one entry. This sample has roughly 500,000 distinct CDR3 sequences, with 24% found just once. Separately, the same data were catalogued under a study of T cells of mothers and their children.

Sequencing used blood. The receptors here all came from a boy younger than 18 in good health. Each CDR3 is given with its conserved first and last residue.

v_call: TRBV27; j_call: TRBJ2-5; cdr3_aa: CASRTGTSGETQYF
v_call: TRBV4-3; j_call: NA; cdr3_aa: CASSQDRAGVGYEQFF
v_call: TRBV20-1; j_call: TRBJ2-2; cdr3_aa: CSALFRDRGAGELFF
v_call: TRBV7-2; j_call: TRBJ2-3; cdr3_aa: CASSLAGQTRTDTQYF
v_call: TRBV4-1; j_call: TRBJ2-7; cdr3_aa: CASSEADEQYF
v_call: TRBV11-1; j_call: TRBJ2-1; cdr3_aa: CASSLDGSDQFF
v_call: TRBV7-8; j_call: TRBJ2-3; cdr3_aa: CASSLEAGCTDTQYF
v_call: TRBV12-3/TRBV12-4; j_call: TRBJ2-3; cdr3_aa: CASSLVLGDRTDTQYF
v_call: TRBV24-1; j_call: TRBJ2-5; cdr3_aa: CATSDPPGPQETQYF
v_call: TRBV6-2/TRBV6-3; j_call: TRBJ1-2; cdr3_aa: CASSPVTIYGYTF
v_call: TRBV9; j_call: TRBJ2-1; cdr3_aa: CASSRDGSSYNEQFF
v_call: TRBV4-3; j_call: TRBJ1-5; cdr3_aa: CASSQGVGSNSNQPQHF
v_call: TRBV15; j_call: TRBJ2-1; cdr3_aa: CATSRDSGRMYEQFF
v_call: TRBV5-1; j_call: TRBJ2-6; cdr3_aa: CASSLEQGPLYGANVLTF
v_call: TRBV7-2; j_call: TRBJ2-7; cdr3_aa: CASSSPVPGEFSYEQYF
v_call: TRBV7-2; j_call: TRBJ1-2; cdr3_aa: CASSLAPGENYGYTF
v_call: TRBV19; j_call: TRBJ2-3; cdr3_aa: CASSIDASAQYF
v_call: TRBV12-3/TRBV12-4; j_call: TRBJ2-7; cdr3_aa: CASTSGRARYEQYF
v_call: TRBV5-5; j_call: TRBJ2-1; cdr3_aa: CASSWPLWAEQFF
v_call: TRBV6-5; j_call: NA; cdr3_aa: CATTNSYEQYF
v_call: TRBV5-1; j_call: TRBJ1-2; cdr3_aa: CASSLASRGGGYTF
v_call: TRBV27; j_call: TRBJ2-3; cdr3_aa: CASSPKLAGDTDTQYF
v_call: TRBV4-3; j_call: TRBJ1-1; cdr3_aa: CASSQTVGQNTEAFF
v_call: TRBV27; j_call: TRBJ2-1; cdr3_aa: CASLLAGGDEQFF
v_call: TRBV20-1; j_call: TRBJ2-5; cdr3_aa: CSARGGADETQYF
v_call: TRBV7-9; j_call: TRBJ2-3; cdr3_aa: CASSPARAATQYF
v_call: TRBV7-9; j_call: NA; cdr3_aa: CASSLTGPNEQYF
v_call: TRBV6-1; j_call: TRBJ2-3; cdr3_aa: CASSERDRGGTDTQYF
v_call: TRBV7-2; j_call: TRBJ1-2; cdr3_aa: CTSSLSNRPYGYTF
v_call: TRBV12-3/TRBV12-4; j_call: TRBJ1-5; cdr3_aa: CASSLSPWGNQPQHF
v_call: TRBV2; j_call: TRBJ1-1; cdr3_aa: CASSAFGGGRMNTEAFF
v_call: TRBV6-2/TRBV6-3; j_call: NA; cdr3_aa: CASSYLGENEQFF
v_call: TRBV6-2/TRBV6-3; j_call: TRBJ2-1; cdr3_aa: CASSHSARGHEQFF
v_call: TRBV9; j_call: TRBJ2-1; cdr3_aa: CASSAGLAGTPQFF
v_call: TRBV6-2/TRBV6-3; j_call: TRBJ2-1; cdr3_aa: CASSYSGLAGYNEQFF
v_call: TRBV28; j_call: TRBJ2-6; cdr3_aa: CASSWDRFSGANVLTF
v_call: TRBV27; j_call: TRBJ2-1; cdr3_aa: CASTQGSSYNEQFF
v_call: TRBV27; j_call: NA; cdr3_aa: CASSRLAGDVGEQFF
v_call: TRBV27; j_call: TRBJ2-5; cdr3_aa: CASSTGGNEQYF
v_call: TRBV7-2; j_call: TRBJ2-3; cdr3_aa: CASSLGGTLTDTQYF
v_call: TRBV4-3; j_call: NA; cdr3_aa: CASSQDQTESSYEQYF